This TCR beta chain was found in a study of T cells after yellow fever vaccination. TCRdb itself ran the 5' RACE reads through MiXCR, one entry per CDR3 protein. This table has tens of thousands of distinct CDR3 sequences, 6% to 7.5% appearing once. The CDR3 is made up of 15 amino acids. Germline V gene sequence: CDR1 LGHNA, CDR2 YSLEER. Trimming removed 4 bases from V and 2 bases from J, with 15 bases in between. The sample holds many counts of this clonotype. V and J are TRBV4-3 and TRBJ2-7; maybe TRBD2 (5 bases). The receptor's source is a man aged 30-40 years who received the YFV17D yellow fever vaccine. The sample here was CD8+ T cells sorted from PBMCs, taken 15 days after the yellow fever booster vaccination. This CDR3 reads CASSLLPGSTYEQYF. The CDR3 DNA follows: TGCGCCAGCAGCCTCCTCCCTGGGAGCACCTACGAGCAGTACTTC.